This T cell receptor beta chain was found in a study of CXCR3-negative and CXCR3-positive naive CD8 T cells. The libraries of TRB cDNA were prepared using 5' RACE with UMI labels. TCRdb reanalyzed the 5' RACE reads and collapses them to one entry per CDR3 protein, without DNA. The ten top clones account for about 14%, within a sample of some 38,000 distinct CDR3 sequences. The receptor comes from a human donor in good health. Some clones in this sample may be carry-over from other donors' samples. The sample comprised memory CD8+ T cells from blood.

CDR3 loop: CASSDSVGGNTGELFF. This chain links TRBV6-4 with TRBJ2-2; no DNA is available, so the TRBD1 call from TCRdb remains unchecked. Germline V lookup: CDR1 MRHNA, CDR2 SNTAGT. The CDR3 spans 16 residues.